Shown below are 27 T cell receptor beta chains from a single sample sequenced in a study of cytomegalovirus exposure and HLA in healthy donors. Sequencing was performed with immunoSEQ multiplex PCR; in TCRdb, only in-frame clones are kept and a portion is missing. The table includes about 180,000 clones, 75% to 90% detected once. The sample was PBMCs. The origin of the receptors is a man between 18 and 35 years old in good health and CMV-seropositive.

The chain uses TRBV5-1 and TRBJ1-1; D remains unclear. Germline values: CDR1 SGHRS, CDR2 YFSETQ. The V gene lost 2 bases and the J gene lost 0 bases, with 8 bases spanning the gap. This CDR3 region has 14 residues. Here the CDR3 DNA reads TGCGCCAGCAGCTTTAACAGCATGAACACTGAAGCTTTCTTT. Encoded protein: CASSFNSMNTEAFF.

The chain couples TRBV29-1 to TRBJ2-1; 7 bases align to TRBD1. The CDR3 is 14 residues long. Germline CDR1 SQVTM, CDR2 ANQGSEA. V lost 3 bases and J lost 4; bases outside the gene matches: 6. The CDR3 is CSVEGQRRYNEQFF. CDR3 in DNA: TGCAGCGTTGAGGGACAGAGGCGGTACAATGAGCAGTTCTTC.

As regards this clone: Other nucleotide sequences from this sample produce the same CDR3. The gene calls are TRBV28 and TRBJ2-3; tentatively, D is TRBD1 (6 bases). Trimming took off 2 bases at V and 2 bases at J, with 8 bases between the two ends. Germline CDR1 reads MDHEN; CDR2 reads SYDVKM. The CDR3 runs 14 residues. The CDR3 DNA sequence: TGTGCCAGCAGTTTAGACAGGTCCACAGATACGCAGTATTTT. Translated, it gives CASSLDRSTDTQYF.

The chain couples TRBV7-2 to TRBJ1-2; 7 nucleotides match TRBD1. V lost 0 bases and J lost 14; bases outside the gene matches: 6. The CDR3 is made up of 12 amino acids. From germline, CDR1 is SGHTA and CDR2 FQGNSA. The CDR3 sequence is CASSLAETGTTF. The CDR3 nucleotides are TGTGCCAGCAGCTTAGCTGAGACAGGGACGACCTTC.

The sample holds one count of this clone. This sequence joins TRBV6-1 and TRBJ2-2; the D gene is possibly TRBD1 (6 bases). The CDR3 has 15 residues. Trimming left V 1 base short and J 4 bases short, with 10 bases between. Germline V CDR1 and CDR2: MNHNS, SASEGT. CDR3 nucleotides: TGTGCCAGCAGTGAAGGGGTGGGGGCCACCGGGGAGCTGTTTTTT. The encoded protein is CASSEGVGATGELFF.

The chain joins TRBV28 to TRBJ1-2, with D uncertain. The CDR3 runs 13 residues. Trimming removed 10 bases from V and 4 bases from J, with 16 bases in between. CDR1 and CDR2 from the germline V gene are MDHEN and SYDVKM. The CDR3: CANPPRTLYGYTF. Here the CDR3 DNA reads TGTGCCAACCCCCCCCGGACTCTCTATGGCTACACCTTC.

This clone was observed once. Other DNA sequences in this sample translate to the same CDR3. V usage is TRBV5-4 and J usage is TRBJ2-3; no clear D gene. Germline V gives CDR1 SGHNT, CDR2 YYREEE (reference sequence). Between the trimmed V and J ends, which lost 3 bases and 4 bases, there was a span of 6 bases. The CDR3 is 12 amino acids. CDR3: CASSSGSDTQYF. The CDR3 DNA follows: TGTGCCAGCAGCTCCGGTTCAGATACGCAGTATTTT.

This clone was detected only once. V is TRBV5-1 and J is TRBJ2-1; a weak D match, TRBD2 (5 bases). Germline-derived CDR1 and CDR2 are SGHRS and YFSETQ. The V gene lost 2 bases and the J gene lost 5 bases, with 11 bases spanning the gap. This CDR3 region has 14 residues. The CDR3 region is CASSFTGSHNEQFF. The CDR3 DNA reads as TGCGCCAGCAGCTTTACGGGATCCCACAATGAGCAGTTCTTC.

This clone was counted a few times. The gene calls are TRBV4-1 and TRBJ2-3; 16 nucleotides match TRBD2. The J segment lost 2 bases and the V segment lost 4 bases, leaving 6 bases of the junction unmatched. Per germline, CDR1 MGHRA and CDR2 YSYEKL. This CDR3 has 18 residues. The CDR3, as DNA: TGCGCCAGCAGCCGGGGGGGACTAGCGGGAGGGTTCACAGATACGCAGTATTTT. It codes for CASSRGGLAGGFTDTQYF.

The CDR3 bases are TGTGCCAGCAGCTTGGGGATGGGACAGGACTATGGCTACACCTTC. Encoded protein: CASSLGMGQDYGYTF. V usage is TRBV5-6 and J usage is TRBJ1-2; 8 nucleotides align to TRBD1. Germline V gene sequence: CDR1 SGHDT, CDR2 YYEEEE. The CDR3 runs to 15 residues. The V segment lost 0 bases and the J segment 3 bases; nucleotides outside the gene matches: 4. The whole variable domain, remainder taken from reference TRBV5-6 and TRBJ1-2, is DAGVTQSPTHLIKTRGQQVTLRCSPKSGHDTVSWYQQALGQGPQFIFQYYEEEERQRGNFPDRFSGHQFPNYSSELNVNALLLGDSALYLCASSLGMGQDYGYTFGSGTRLTVV.

The rearrangement joins TRBV2 to TRBJ2-7; 11 positions agree with TRBD2. The CDR3 consists of 15 residues. V dropped 5 bases and J dropped 2; count of bases not matched to a gene: 5. Germline V gene lookup returns CDR1 SNHLY and CDR2 FYNNEI. The CDR3 region is CASSPLAGGTYEQYF. CDR3 bases: TGTGCCAGCAGTCCTTTAGCGGGGGGGACCTACGAGCAGTACTTC.

This chain links TRBV6-1 with TRBJ1-6; TRBD1 might be the D (6 bases). The CDR3 is made up of 14 amino acids. The germline V and J ends were trimmed by 3 bases and 6 bases, with 9 bases remaining between them. Germline loops: CDR1 MNHNS, CDR2 SASEGT. CDR3 sequence (DNA): TGTGCCAGCAGTGAGTCACAGGGTAATTCACCCCTCCACTTT. As protein: CASSESQGNSPLHF.

The V and J genes are TRBV5-4 and TRBJ2-3, with D hard to call. CDR3 length equals 17 residues. The V gene's germline CDR1 is SGHNT and CDR2 YYREEE (reference sequence). V lost 2 bases to trimming and J lost 0 bases, with 16 bases between them. CDR3: CASSFPDKAVSTDTQYF. Here the CDR3 DNA reads TGTGCCAGCAGCTTCCCAGATAAGGCGGTGAGCACAGATACGCAGTATTTT.

J is TRBJ2-3 and V is TRBV27, with D possibly matching TRBD2 (6 bases). The CDR3 runs 18 residues. With 4 bases removed from V and 0 bases from J, the gap between germline ends came to 20 bases. Germline values: CDR1 MNHEY, CDR2 SMNVEV (reference sequence). The CDR3 DNA is TGTGCCAGCAGTTACTACAGAAGTAGCGGCCCTAGCACAGATACGCAGTATTTT. As protein: CASSYYRSSGPSTDTQYF.

This chain links TRBV6-1 with TRBJ2-2; TRBD1 is a possible D gene (6 bases). V dropped 7 bases and J dropped 4 bases, with 16 bases sitting between them. This CDR3 comprises 15 residues. CDR1 and CDR2 from the germline V gene are MNHNS and SASEGT. Here the CDR3 reads CASIWDTQFTGELFF. The CDR3 DNA sequence: TGTGCCAGCATCTGGGACACACAATTCACCGGGGAGCTGTTTTTT.

For the CDR3, the DNA is TGTGCCAGCAGCGGGGGACAGTCCTACAATGAGCAGTTCTTC. Its protein product is CASSGGQSYNEQFF. The J gene is TRBJ2-1, the V gene TRBV5-6, with 7 bases that match TRBD1. V was pared by 4 bases and J by 1 base, with 2 bases of the junction left unmatched. The CDR3 runs 14 residues. Germline lookup yields CDR1 SGHDT and CDR2 YYEEEE.

The rearrangement uses TRBV5-4 and TRBJ2-5; a possible D gene is TRBD1 (5 bases). This CDR3 spans 14 amino acids. Germline V gives CDR1 SGHNT, CDR2 YYREEE (reference sequence). With 0 bases removed from V and 5 bases from J, the gap between germline ends came to 11 bases. The CDR3 loop is CASSLAGRVETQYF. In nucleotides, the CDR3 is TGTGCCAGCAGCTTGGCCGGCAGGGTCGAGACCCAGTACTTC.

The J gene is TRBJ1-2, the V gene TRBV5-4; 11 bases line up with TRBD1. The CDR3 has 15 residues. Germline lookup yields CDR1 SGHNT and CDR2 YYREEE (reference sequence). J gave up 3 bases and V 4 bases, and 5 bases lay outside the gene matches. The CDR3 DNA sequence: TGTGCCAGCAGCATCGGACAGGGGGCTTACTATGGCTACACCTTC. Protein sequence: CASSIGQGAYYGYTF.

V is TRBV5-1 and J is TRBJ2-3; 12 nucleotides align to TRBD1. The CDR3 is 15 amino acids. After removal of 0 bases from V and 6 bases from J, the junction contained 2 bases not matched to a gene. Germline assignment: CDR1 SGHRS and CDR2 YFSETQ. CDR3 sequence (DNA): TGCGCCAGCAGCTTGGAGGGACAGGGGGCGGATACGCAGTATTTT. Translation gives CASSLEGQGADTQYF.

This rearrangement joins TRBV10-3 to TRBJ1-2, with D possibly TRBD1 on 5 matching bases. V was cut by 3 bases and J by 8 bases, with 16 bases left in between. Germline values: CDR1 ENHRY, CDR2 SYGVKD. The CDR3 sequence is 14 residues long. The DNA of the CDR3 is TGTGCCATCAGTGATCCCCTGGCAGGGCAAGGCTACACCTTC. It specifies CAISDPLAGQGYTF.

This clone was seen only once. J is TRBJ2-1 and V is TRBV4-1; D remains unclear. Per germline, CDR1 MGHRA and CDR2 YSYEKL. This CDR3 region has 16 residues. Trimming left V 1 base short and J 7 bases short, with 17 bases between. As DNA, the CDR3 is TGCGCCAGCAGCCAAGTCCCCAGTGGGCTTGGGAATGAGCAGTTCTTC. Translating it yields CASSQVPSGLGNEQFF.

J is TRBJ2-7 and V is TRBV6-4; TRBD1 agrees at 10 bases. Germline V gene lookup returns CDR1 MRHNA and CDR2 SNTAGT. This CDR3 has 17 amino acids. Here the CDR3 reads CADLPGQGTPTSYEQYF. The DNA for the CDR3 is TGTGCTGACTTACCGGGACAGGGGACACCAACCTCCTACGAGCAGTACTTC.

This clone has more than one count but fewer than ten. V and J are TRBV11-3 and TRBJ1-1; D is unclear. Germline V gene sequence: CDR1 SGHNT, CDR2 YENEEA. The germline V and J ends were trimmed by 5 bases and 1 base, with 8 bases remaining between them. This CDR3 is 13 amino acids long. The CDR3 protein is CASSPTRNTEAFF. CDR3 coding DNA: TGTGCCAGCAGCCCTACGCGGAACACTGAAGCTTTCTTT.

This chain uses TRBV6-5 with TRBJ1-5; unclear D gene. CDR3 length: 13 residues. The germline gives CDR1 MNHEY, CDR2 SVGAGI. V dropped 0 bases and J dropped 3 bases, with 3 bases sitting between them. DNA of the CDR3: TGTGCCAGCAGTTACTCTCACAATCAGCCCCAGCATTTT. This translates into CASSYSHNQPQHF.

This chain joins TRBV5-6 and TRBJ1-2; TRBD1 aligns across 10 bases. Germline-derived CDR1 and CDR2 are SGHDT and YYEEEE. This CDR3 comprises 15 residues. V was pared by 6 bases and J by 4 bases, with 9 bases of the junction left unmatched. As DNA, the CDR3 is TGTGCCAGCAATCTGCGGGACAGGGGAGTCTATGGCTACACCTTC. This codes for CASNLRDRGVYGYTF.

The chain employs TRBV7-2 and TRBJ1-3; D call uncertain. Germline values: CDR1 SGHTA, CDR2 FQGNSA. Trimming removed 7 bases from V and 0 bases from J, with 13 bases in between. CDR3 size: 15 residues. CDR3 in amino acids: CASTPTPGSGNTIYF. In DNA form, the CDR3 reads TGTGCCAGCACCCCCACCCCGGGCTCTGGAAACACCATATATTTT. Drawing the rest from reference TRBV7-2 and TRBJ1-3, the complete variable domain is GAGVSQSPSNKVTEKGKDVELRCDPISGHTALYWYRQSLGQGLEFLIYFQGNSAPDKSGLPSDRFSAERTGGSVSTLTIQRTQQEDSAVYLCASTPTPGSGNTIYFGEGSWLTVV.

V and J are TRBV5-1 and TRBJ1-1, with TRBD1 identical over 9 bases. With 4 bases clipped from V and 3 bases from J, the junction kept 7 bases outside the gene matches. Germline V gene sequence: CDR1 SGHRS, CDR2 YFSETQ. CDR3 length equals 15 residues. CDR3 sequence reads: CASSVEQGAYTEAFF. CDR3 DNA sequence: TGCGCCAGCAGCGTAGAACAGGGGGCGTACACTGAAGCTTTCTTT.